This T cell receptor beta chain was observed in a study of T cells expressing NK-cell markers. This CDR3 comprises 15 residues. Looked up from germline, CDR1 is SQVTM and CDR2 is ANQGSEA. After re-calling the 5' RACE reads, TCRdb lists one entry per CDR3 protein, DNA absent. This table holds 140,000 to 150,000 distinct CDR3 sequences. This chain uses TRBV29-1 with TRBJ2-2. The clonotype was recovered from a man in his late teens or twenties in good health. The specimen was blood T cells: a sorted CD56 or NKG2C T cell subset, CD4+ or CD8+ T cells, or bulk PBMC T cells (not recorded which). CDR3 in amino acids: CSVFLVGLKTGELFF.